The source of this T cell receptor beta chain is a study of control samples from healthy donors and cancer patients. Assay used: immunoSEQ multiplex PCR; TCRdb lists only in-frame clones, some missing. The repertoire holds about 100,000 clones, 80% to 95% seen once, with 3% in the top ten. Looked up from germline, CDR1 is GTSNPN and CDR2 is SVGIG (reference sequence). The V end lost 3 bases, the J end lost 4 bases, and 12 bases lay between the germline ends. This CDR3 comprises 13 residues. This chain connects TRBV30 to TRBJ1-1; tentatively, D is TRBD1 (5 bases). Material: blood. The source is a human donor in good health. The donor label of this sample is uncertain. The CDR3 sequence is CAWSSPRATEAFF. CDR3 coding DNA: TGTGCCTGGAGCTCTCCCAGGGCCACTGAAGCTTTCTTT.